These 10 T cell receptor beta chains share one sample of origin, sequenced in a study of blood T cell repertoires in COVID-19. TCRdb's copy holds only in-frame clones and misses some; the assay was immunoSEQ multiplex PCR. Of approximately 140,000 clones listed, 65% to 85% are singletons. Specimen: peripheral blood. Source of these receptors: a man between 60 and 75 years old with active or convalescent COVID-19.

The chain recombines TRBV29-1 with TRBJ1-5; D is possibly TRBD1 (5 bases). Germline V CDR1 and CDR2: SQVTM, ANQGSEA. This CDR3 comprises 15 residues. The V and J ends lost 7 bases and 3 bases respectively, with 19 bases between them. The CDR3 loop is CSARFAREVNQPQHF. In DNA form, the CDR3 reads TGCAGCGCCCGATTCGCCAGGGAGGTCAATCAGCCCCAGCATTTT.

V is TRBV7-6 and J is TRBJ1-3; 10 bases agree with TRBD1. The V and J ends lost 5 bases and 2 bases, in that order; junction bases with no gene match: 6. Per germline, CDR1 SGHVS and CDR2 FNYEAQ. CDR3 size: 16 residues. The CDR3 coding sequence is TGTGCCAGCAGCACCGGACAGGGGGTCGCTGGAAACACCATATATTTT. Protein product: CASSTGQGVAGNTIYF. The full variable domain, its missing parts supplied by reference TRBV7-6 and TRBJ1-3, is GAGVSQSPRYKVTKRGQDVALRCDPISGHVSLYWYRQALGQGPEFLTYFNYEAQQDKSGLPNDRFSAERPEGSISTLTIQRTEQRDSAMYRCASSTGQGVAGNTIYFGEGSWLTVV.

In DNA form, the CDR3 reads TGTGCCAGCAGCCTATTTCTAAGCTCCTACAATGAGCAGTTCTTC. It is translated as CASSLFLSSYNEQFF. The rearrangement links TRBV7-2 to TRBJ2-1; D ambiguous. The CDR3 extends over 15 amino acids. Germline V lookup: CDR1 SGHTA, CDR2 FQGNSA. V was pared by 5 bases and J by 0 bases, with 11 bases between.

The chain couples TRBV7-2 to TRBJ2-1; the match to TRBD2 covers 12 bases. V gave up 5 bases and J gave up 7 bases; unmatched junction bases: 15. This CDR3 is 18 amino acids long. Germline CDR1 and CDR2: SGHTA and FQGNSA. The CDR3 reads CASSKQFASGRGGNEQFF. The DNA of the CDR3 is TGTGCCAGCAGCAAGCAGTTCGCTAGCGGGAGGGGGGGGAATGAGCAGTTCTTC.

V usage is TRBV2 and J usage is TRBJ2-1; 11 bases match TRBD2. Germline V lookup: CDR1 SNHLY, CDR2 FYNNEI. Trimming cost V 7 bases and J 9 bases; bases outside gene matches: 11. This CDR3 is built from 15 residues. The CDR3 loop is CASTPLAGGGGEQFF. Written as DNA, the CDR3 is TGTGCCAGCACCCCTCTAGCGGGAGGAGGGGGTGAGCAGTTCTTC.

The chain recombines TRBV20-1 with TRBJ1-1; D not resolved. The CDR3 is 11 residues long. The V end was cut by 3 bases, the J end by 9 bases, with 11 bases between. The germline V gene has CDR1 DFQATT and CDR2 SNEGSKA (reference sequence). Here the CDR3 DNA reads TGCAGTGCTAGTGATATGCGGAAAGCTTTCTTT. This encodes CSASDMRKAFF.

V and J are TRBV10-3 and TRBJ2-5; 9 bases align to TRBD1. Germline V gene sequence: CDR1 ENHRY, CDR2 SYGVKD. There are 14 residues in the CDR3. Trimming removed 4 bases from V and 5 bases from J; junction bases left unmatched: 5. The CDR3 loop is CAISGDREGETQYF. The CDR3 coding sequence is TGTGCCATCAGTGGGGACAGGGAGGGGGAGACCCAGTACTTC.

The chain has TRBV19 and TRBJ2-1; D is ambiguous. Trimming took 3 bases from V and 7 from J, leaving 16 bases between them. CDR1 and CDR2 (germline): LNHDA, SQIVND (reference sequence). The CDR3 covers 15 residues. CDR3 residues: CASSMQSVNSNEQFF. The DNA for the CDR3 is TGTGCCAGTAGTATGCAAAGCGTGAACTCAAATGAGCAGTTCTTC.

This clone was detected many times. The V call is TRBV5-1, the J call TRBJ2-1; 11 bases are shared with TRBD2. J gave up 5 bases and V 1 base, and 11 bases lay outside the gene matches. Looked up from germline, CDR1 is SGHRS and CDR2 is YFSETQ. The CDR3 has 18 residues. The CDR3: CASSLRFWGTSGNNEQFF. The CDR3 DNA reads TGCGCCAGCAGCTTGAGATTCTGGGGGACTAGCGGTAACAATGAGCAGTTCTTC.

The gene calls are TRBV4-1 and TRBJ1-2, with a tentative D call TRBD1 (6 bases). V was clipped by 1 base and J by 6 bases, with 18 bases between them. CDR1 is MGHRA and CDR2 is YSYEKL in the germline V gene. The CDR3 sequence is 16 residues long. The CDR3 bases are TGCGCCAGCAGCCAAGTGGGGGGGCGCAGTACCAATGGCTACACCTTC. This translates into CASSQVGGRSTNGYTF.